The 17 T cell receptor beta chains in this list originate from one sample, sequenced in a study of OX40 agonist ivuxolimab in advanced cancers. Only in-frame clones appear in the TCRdb table, and some are missing; sequencing was by immunoSEQ multiplex PCR. The data contain 10,000 or so clones, around 80% of them seen just once; the ten biggest clones take up around 13%. Sequencing used CD4+ or CD8+ T cells sorted from blood, obtained in a trial of the OX40 agonist ivuxolimab. These TCRs come from an adult with an advanced solid tumor such as melanoma, head and neck, liver or kidney cancer.

This rearrangement joins TRBV13 to TRBJ2-5; D call uncertain. Germline V gene lookup returns CDR1 PRHDT and CDR2 FYEKMQ (reference sequence). The ends were cut back, 2 bases at V and 5 bases at J, with 6 bases in the middle. The CDR3 spans 12 residues. The CDR3 protein is CASSLIGETQYF. The CDR3 nucleotides read TGTGCCAGCAGCTTAATTGGGGAGACCCAGTACTTC.

J is TRBJ1-6 and V is TRBV29-1, with unresolved D. Germline-derived CDR1 and CDR2 are SQVTM and ANQGSEA. The V end was cut by 2 bases, the J end by 9 bases, with 11 bases between. The CDR3 contains 13 residues. The CDR3 spells CSVESSACSPLHF. Here the CDR3 DNA reads TGCAGCGTTGAATCGTCGGCCTGTTCACCCCTCCACTTT.

This clone was picked up one time. This chain uses TRBV6-8 with TRBJ2-5; no firm D call. Germline values: CDR1 MNHGY, CDR2 SAAAGT. Trimming removed 6 bases at V and 5 bases at J, with 16 bases between. The CDR3 runs to 14 residues. CDR3 sequence: CASRPTTAWETQYF. The CDR3 coding sequence is TGTGCCAGCAGACCGACCACGGCCTGGGAGACCCAGTACTTC.

The sample holds a few counts of this clone. J is TRBJ1-2 and V is TRBV29-1; D not certain. The CDR3 loop spans 13 amino acids. Germline V gene lookup returns CDR1 SQVTM and CDR2 ANQGSEA. Trimming cost V 1 base and J 4 bases, with 10 bases left between them. CDR3 residues: CSVEGGKIYGYTF. The CDR3, as DNA: TGCAGCGTTGAAGGCGGCAAGATCTATGGCTACACCTTC.

The rearrangement joins TRBV6-5 to TRBJ2-7; 13 bases map to TRBD2. Germline lookup yields CDR1 MNHEY and CDR2 SVGAGI. CDR3 length: 15 amino acids. J was trimmed by 2 bases and V by 6 bases; bases with no gene match: 4. Here the CDR3 DNA reads TGTGCCAGCAGAGGGACTAGCGGGGCCGCCTACGAGCAGTACTTC. Amino acid sequence: CASRGTSGAAYEQYF.

The chain uses TRBV19 and TRBJ2-7; D may match TRBD1 or TRBD2 (5 bases each). CDR3 size: 14 residues. Germline values: CDR1 LNHDA, CDR2 SQIVND (reference sequence). The ends were cut back, 4 bases at V and 3 bases at J, with 13 bases in the middle. This CDR3 is CASSTTRGFYEQYF. As DNA, the CDR3 is TGTGCCAGTAGTACGACGAGGGGATTCTACGAGCAGTACTTC. Looking up the rest from reference TRBV19 and TRBJ2-7 gives the full variable domain: DGGITQSPKYLFRKEGQNVTLSCEQNLNHDAMYWYRQDPGQGLRLIYYSQIVNDFQKGDIAEGYSVSREKKESFPLTVTSAQKNPTAFYLCASSTTRGFYEQYFGPGTRLTVT.

This clone was detected only once. The chain couples TRBV5-4 to TRBJ2-7, with 10 positions matching TRBD2. Germline assignment: CDR1 SGHNT and CDR2 YYREEE (reference sequence). The V segment lost 3 bases and the J segment 4 bases; nucleotides outside the gene matches: 10. The CDR3 runs to 16 residues. The CDR3, as DNA: TGTGCCAGCAGCTCTATGTTAAGCGGGAGGGTTTACGAGCAGTACTTC. Translated: CASSSMLSGRVYEQYF.

The V gene is TRBV6-1, the J gene TRBJ1-5; D possibly corresponds to TRBD1 (6 bases). The CDR3 length is 14 residues. Trimming took off 7 bases at V and 2 bases at J, with 12 bases between the two ends. Per germline, CDR1 MNHNS and CDR2 SASEGT. This CDR3 is CASNPTGGNQPQHF. The CDR3 nucleotides are TGTGCCAGCAATCCGACAGGAGGCAATCAGCCCCAGCATTTT.

The V and J genes are TRBV19 and TRBJ2-3, with 10 bases aligning to TRBD2. Germline CDR1 reads LNHDA; CDR2 reads SQIVND (reference sequence). V dropped 9 bases and J dropped 1; count of bases not matched to a gene: 7. This CDR3 is 15 amino acids long. The DNA of the CDR3 is TGTGCCAGCAGACTGAGCGGGGGGGGCACAGATACGCAGTATTTT. Amino acids: CASRLSGGGTDTQYF. The full variable domain, rest sourced from reference TRBV19 and TRBJ2-3, is DGGITQSPKYLFRKEGQNVTLSCEQNLNHDAMYWYRQDPGQGLRLIYYSQIVNDFQKGDIAEGYSVSREKKESFPLTVTSAQKNPTAFYLCASRLSGGGTDTQYFGPGTRLTVL.

The rearrangement uses TRBV9 and TRBJ2-3, with a possible D match to TRBD1 (5 bases). Germline V CDR1 and CDR2: SGDLS, YYNGEE. Trimming shortened V by 1 base and J by 4 bases, and 13 bases separated the two germline ends. This CDR3 spans 15 amino acids. The CDR3 bases are TGTGCCAGCAGCGTAAAGGGGAACGTGGCAGATACGCAGTATTTT. It yields the protein CASSVKGNVADTQYF.

By its share, this clone is medium-sized. The chain couples TRBV5-3 to TRBJ2-6; unclear D gene. TRBV5-3 is treated as an ORF (open reading frame) with a function not yet certain. The CDR3 consists of 16 residues. V shed 0 bases and J shed 2 bases, with 9 bases lying between them. This chain's CDR3 is CARSLEQYTGANVLTF. The CDR3 coding sequence is TGTGCCAGAAGCTTGGAACAGTACACTGGGGCCAACGTCCTGACTTTC.

This clone was observed once. The rearrangement links TRBV15 to TRBJ2-2; D is undetermined. This CDR3 region has 12 residues. V dropped 4 bases and J dropped 6 bases, with 6 bases sitting between them. The germline gives CDR1 LNHNV, CDR2 YYDKDF (reference sequence). Here the CDR3 reads CATSNGPGELFF. Written as DNA, the CDR3 is TGTGCCACCAGCAACGGGCCCGGGGAGCTGTTTTTT.

V and J are TRBV27 and TRBJ2-1, with D hard to call. The CDR3 spans 12 residues. Trimming pared 6 bases from V and 8 bases from J, leaving 11 bases between. Germline assignment: CDR1 MNHEY and CDR2 SMNVEV (reference sequence). Here the CDR3 DNA reads TGTGCCAGCAGCTCAATCAAGGATGAGCAGTTCTTC. As protein: CASSSIKDEQFF.

This clone was seen more than once but under ten times. The chain has TRBV7-3 and TRBJ2-1; D is unresolved. The ends were cut back, 1 base at V and 2 bases at J, with 9 bases in the middle. The germline gives CDR1 SGHTA, CDR2 FQGTGA. CDR3 length: 15 amino acids. For the CDR3, the DNA is TGTGCCAGCAGCTTAAATCCGGGTACCTACAATGAGCAGTTCTTC. This gives the protein CASSLNPGTYNEQFF. Full variable domain (rest looked up from reference TRBV7-3 and TRBJ2-1): GAGVSQTPSNKVTEKGKYVELRCDPISGHTALYWYRQSLGQGPEFLIYFQGTGAADDSGLPNDRFFAVRPEGSVSTLKIQRTERGDSAVYLCASSLNPGTYNEQFFGPGTRLTVL.

This chain joins TRBV5-6 and TRBJ2-3, with TRBD1 matching over 7 bases. The CDR3 runs 15 residues. Trimming removed 7 bases from V and 2 bases from J; junction bases left unmatched: 10. Germline V gives CDR1 SGHDT, CDR2 YYEEEE. This CDR3 reads CASGTDTSFTDTQYF. In nucleotides, the CDR3 is TGTGCCAGCGGGACAGACACTTCTTTCACAGATACGCAGTATTTT.

The chain is built from TRBV15 and TRBJ2-6; 8 positions match TRBD1. The V gene's germline CDR1 is LNHNV and CDR2 YYDKDF (reference sequence). V lost 7 bases, J lost 0 bases, and 5 bases stayed unmatched. The length of the CDR3 is 16 residues. CDR3 protein: CATTDRASSGANVLTF. The CDR3 coding sequence is TGTGCCACCACGGACAGGGCCAGCTCTGGGGCCAACGTCCTGACTTTC.

The chain links TRBV5-1 to TRBJ2-2; D gene ambiguous. Per germline, CDR1 SGHRS and CDR2 YFSETQ. The CDR3 length is 15 residues. V lost 0 bases to trimming and J lost 0 bases, with 6 bases between them. This chain's CDR3 is CASSLAVANTGELFF. For the CDR3, the DNA is TGCGCCAGCAGCTTGGCAGTCGCGAACACCGGGGAGCTGTTTTTT. The full variable domain, its missing parts supplied by reference TRBV5-1 and TRBJ2-2, is KAGVTQTPRYLIKTRGQQVTLSCSPISGHRSVSWYQQTPGQGLQFLFEYFSETQRNKGNFPGRFSGRQFSNSRSEMNVSTLELGDSALYLCASSLAVANTGELFFGEGSRLTVL.